This entry is about one T cell receptor (beta chain). The assay was immunoSEQ multiplex PCR, and TCRdb's table has in-frame clones only and misses some. The repertoire includes about 98,000 clones, 82% of them detected once, and roughly 2% sits in the top ten. The sample comes from a study of control samples from healthy donors and cancer patients. Looked up from germline, CDR1 is SGHNT and CDR2 is YYREEE (reference sequence). This CDR3 has 15 residues. Trimming removed 4 bases at V and 8 bases at J, with 18 bases between. Sequences were obtained from blood. This receptor was taken from a man between 60 and 70 years old in good health. The chain combines TRBV5-4 with TRBJ1-4, with D perhaps TRBD1 (5 bases). Here the CDR3 DNA reads TGTGCCAGCAGCCCCCCCCCGGATAGGGGCGAAAAACTGTTTTTT. Its protein product is CASSPPPDRGEKLFF.